Sequencing of this TCR beta chain was carried out in a study of memory CD4+ T cells and cytomegalovirus serostatus (dated by TCRdb to between 2017 and 2020). Regarding the research as a whole: The cohort comprised about 33 healthy Belgian adults, 9 CMV seropositive and some 25 CMV seronegative. To replicate a published TCR-based CMV serostatus classifier, the researchers sequenced the CD4+ memory TCRbeta repertoires of a Belgian cohort whose cytomegalovirus serostatus was known. Here is what the overall study found, with its caveats: The results were read as suggesting that the CMV-associated TCR signature is, for the most part, present in the CD4+ memory repertoire. The original-framework classifier achieved a median bootstrapped AUC of approximately 0.96 with a 95% CI of 0.76-1.00 on the Belgian cohort. Among the 150 to 200 previously reported CMV-associated TCRbeta sequences, over 65 showed up in the CD4+ memory repertoires, with each one found in between one and five individuals. Only CD4+CD45RO+ memory cells were sequenced, in contrast to the original study, in which naive and memory CD4+ and CD8+ populations were covered. For predicting CMV serostatus, the median bootstrapped AUC was about 0.94 using the original framework and about 0.9 using a US-trained random forest.

Genomic DNA was extracted from sorted cells with the Quick-DNA Microprep Kit. Amplification of TCRbeta DNA was done with the immunoSEQ hsTCRbeta kit, following the protocol from the manufacturer. An Illumina MiSeq instrument was used to sequence the TCRbeta libraries. From the authors' description of their analysis: Following removal of out-of-frame sequences, 2,204,828 distinct TCRbeta sequences were retained, with an average of about 70,000 per individual. Each individual was scored by the count of fewer than 200 previously reported CMV-associated TCRbeta sequences and the total productive distinct TCRbeta count. A beta-binomial model was reimplemented in Python, and scikit-learn random forests with default parameters were trained on US cohort data. Classifier performance on the Belgian cohort was summarized as median AUC with percentile confidence intervals calculated over 10,000 bootstrap iterations. This immuneACCESS table, as held by TCRdb, lists in-frame sequences with V and J called but not all clones. Of the missing ones, under half trace to an unresolved V gene in checked studies; the others have no known cause. Clone size and the V and J calls come from that table; the DNA yielded D and trimming. Recorded for this sample are tens of thousands of clones; about 81% of them occurred a single time. Jointly, the top ten make up about 0.8% of the sample.

CDR1 and CDR2 are drawn from the germline V gene: LGHNA, YNFKEQ. The germline ends are 9 bases apart after V is trimmed by 0 bases and J by 0 bases. From the cysteine through the phenylalanine, the CDR3 covers 16 amino acids. This entry keeps only the CDR3 DNA: 48 bases, framed from base 1. Comments on this clone: Its antigen has not been determined. Qualities for individual bases were not recorded, and no much larger clone is one base off.

Single viable CD3+CD4+CD8-CD45RO+ cells were sorted as memory CD4+ T cells on a FACSAria II. CMV serostatus was determined with a Roche Elecsys assay detecting serum IgG against CMV pp150, pp28, p38 and p52. After the samples were thawed, total CD4+ T cells were enriched through positive selection using CD4 magnetic microbeads. The samples came from a different study that was designed specifically to examine the CD4+ T cell memory repertoire. Peripheral blood mononuclear cells were isolated and cryopreserved following standard operating procedures; serum was stored at -80 °C. Staining used CD3-PerCP (BW264/56), CD4-APC (RPA-T4), CD45RO-PE (UCHT1) and CD8-Pacific Orange (3B5) antibodies, with Sytox blue excluding non-viable cells.

The chain is made from TRBV4-2 and TRBJ2-4; the D gene cannot be resolved reliably. The TCR sequence derives from an adult in good health and CMV-seronegative. The sample comprised memory CD4+ T cells from blood. At the DNA level, the sequence is TGTGCCAGCAGCCAAGATCTCGACCCAGCCAAAAACATTCAGTACTTC. This codes for CASSQDLDPAKNIQYF.